Listed below are T cell receptor beta chains from one sample, sequenced in a study of cytomegalovirus exposure and HLA in healthy donors. Only in-frame clones appear in the TCRdb table, and some are missing; sequencing was by immunoSEQ multiplex PCR. The table shows 100,000 or so clones, with 75% to 85% occurring only once. Sequenced: PBMCs. The receptors come from a woman aged 18-30 years in good health and CMV-seronegative. CDR3s include the opening cysteine and the closing phenylalanine or tryptophan. The order of the fields is D gene, J gene, clone size, V gene, CDR3 protein, CDR3 DNA. D genes are given only for firm matches. For some rows the clone size is stated as once, few or many, or as a class when expanded; others skip it.

>TRBD1|TRBJ1-2|few|TRBV5-4
CASSLGGQRMNYGYTF
TGTGCCAGCAGCTTGGGGGGACAGCGAATGAACTATGGCTACACCTTC
>-|TRBJ2-2|-|TRBV5-1
CASSFSGRTNTGELFF
TGCGCCAGCAGCTTCAGCGGTAGAACGAACACCGGGGAGCTGTTTTTT
>TRBD1|TRBJ2-7|-|TRBV28
CASQGAREQYF
TGTGCCAGCCAGGGGGCGCGGGAGCAGTACTTC
>-|TRBJ1-4|-|TRBV7-8
CASSLSTVNEKLFF
TGTGCCAGCAGCTTAAGCACAGTAAATGAAAAACTGTTTTTT
>-|TRBJ2-7|-|TRBV7-9
CASGPVGAPYEQYF
TGTGCCAGCGGCCCCGTGGGCGCACCCTACGAGCAGTACTTC
>-|TRBJ2-1|-|TRBV7-2
CASSSSSYNEQFF
TGTGCCAGCAGTTCGAGCTCCTACAATGAGCAGTTCTTC
>-|TRBJ1-2|-|TRBV6-6
CASSYSGGIGYGYTF
TGTGCCAGCAGTTACTCGGGGGGTATCGGCTATGGCTACACCTTC
>-|TRBJ2-2|-|TRBV7-8
CASSLFVANTGELFF
TGTGCCAGCAGCTTATTTGTCGCGAACACCGGGGAGCTGTTTTTT
>-|TRBJ2-7|-|TRBV5-8
CASSLEAAGNFYEQYF
TGTGCCAGCAGCTTGGAGGCGGCAGGGAACTTCTACGAGCAGTACTTC
>TRBD1|TRBJ2-5|-|TRBV28
CASSQLRDRGQKETQYF
TGTGCCAGCAGTCAGCTGCGGGACAGGGGGCAAAAAGAGACCCAGTACTTC
>TRBD2|TRBJ2-2|-|TRBV6-6
CASSRTSGDTGELFF
TGTGCCAGCAGTCGGACTAGCGGGGACACCGGGGAGCTGTTTTTT
>TRBD1|TRBJ2-1|-|TRBV5-1
CASSVTGYIDNEQFF
TGCGCCAGCAGCGTGACAGGGTACATTGACAATGAGCAGTTCTTC
>-|TRBJ1-2|-|TRBV7-2
CASSLWADGGYGYTF
TGTGCCAGCAGCTTATGGGCGGACGGCGGGTATGGCTACACCTTC
>TRBD1|TRBJ2-5|-|TRBV7-9
CASSFRDREFSETQYF
TGTGCCAGCAGCTTCCGGGACAGGGAATTTTCGGAGACCCAGTACTTC
>TRBD2|TRBJ2-5|-|TRBV7-3
CASSLGGGAQETQYF
TGTGCCAGCAGCTTAGGCGGGGGGGCCCAAGAGACCCAGTACTTC
>TRBD1|TRBJ2-7|few|TRBV5-5
CASSLELGQGTYEQYF
TGTGCCAGCAGCTTGGAGCTGGGACAGGGGACCTACGAGCAGTACTTC
>TRBD1|TRBJ1-1|-|TRBV5-4
CASSANRDRNTEAFF
TGTGCCAGCAGCGCGAACCGGGACAGGAACACTGAAGCTTTCTTT
>-|TRBJ1-2|-|TRBV6-1
CASSEEFVTTRGYTF
TGTGCCAGCAGTGAAGAATTTGTGACCACGAGGGGCTACACCTTC
>-|TRBJ2-1|-|TRBV19
CASSILKSGRTYNEQFF
TGTGCCAGTAGTATCCTCAAATCAGGGCGTACCTACAATGAGCAGTTCTTC
>-|TRBJ2-7|once|TRBV5-5
CASSPKGGGPYEQYF
TGTGCCAGCAGCCCAAAGGGGGGGGGCCCCTACGAGCAGTACTTC
>TRBD1|TRBJ2-7|once|TRBV6-1
CASRSGQGPPYEQYF
TGTGCCAGCAGGTCCGGACAGGGCCCGCCCTACGAGCAGTACTTC
>TRBD1|TRBJ1-1|-|TRBV5-1
CASSLAGTGGTEAFF
TGCGCCAGCAGCTTGGCCGGGACAGGGGGCACTGAAGCTTTCTTT
>-|TRBJ2-1|-|TRBV27
CASSTGSSYNEQFF
TGTGCCAGCAGTACGGGTAGCTCCTACAATGAGCAGTTCTTC
>TRBD2|TRBJ2-5|-|TRBV5-6
CASSSGYRGGRETQYF
TGTGCCAGCAGCTCCGGGTACCGGGGGGGCAGGGAGACCCAGTACTTC
>-|TRBJ2-1|-|TRBV9
CASSVGGNPDEQFF
TGTGCCAGCTCGGTCGGGGGAAATCCAGATGAGCAGTTCTTC
>-|TRBJ2-7|-|TRBV5-1
CASSYDTGEQYF
TGCGCCAGCAGTTACGACACTGGCGAGCAGTACTTC
>TRBD2|TRBJ2-1|-|TRBV7-3
CASSEGTSGAYNEQFF
TGTGCCAGCAGCGAAGGGACTAGCGGAGCCTACAATGAGCAGTTCTTC
>TRBD1|TRBJ1-2|-|TRBV5-5
CASSFGDRDYGYTF
TGTGCCAGCAGCTTCGGGGACAGGGACTATGGCTACACCTTC
>-|TRBJ1-5|-|TRBV6-1
CASTPRGRYQPQHF
TGTGCCAGCACACCTAGGGGTAGATATCAGCCCCAGCATTTT
>TRBD1|TRBJ1-2|-|TRBV28
CASSLPGGQGYTF
TGTGCCAGCAGCCTCCCAGGGGGCCAAGGCTACACCTTC
>TRBD2|TRBJ2-1|-|TRBV9
CASSVAGGMAPGDNEQFF
TGTGCCAGCAGCGTAGCGGGAGGGATGGCCCCGGGTGACAATGAGCAGTTCTTC
>TRBD1|TRBJ2-3|few|TRBV5-4
CASSSDRGRDTQYF
TGTGCCAGCAGCTCCGACAGGGGGCGGGATACGCAGTATTTT
>-|TRBJ2-7|-|TRBV7-8
CASSRTEDYEQYF
TGTGCCAGCAGCCGGACAGAGGACTACGAGCAGTACTTC
>TRBD1|TRBJ1-5|-|TRBV7-3
CASSLDRDQPQHF
TGTGCCAGCAGCTTAGACAGGGATCAGCCCCAGCATTTT
>-|TRBJ2-1|-|TRBV16
CASGPWRGNEQFF
TGTGCCAGCGGTCCCTGGAGGGGCAATGAGCAGTTCTTC
>-|TRBJ2-1|-|TRBV18
CASSSGGQGNEQFF
TGTGCCAGCTCATCGGGGGGCCAGGGCAATGAGCAGTTCTTC
>-|TRBJ2-2|once|TRBV11-2
CASSSKDRYLDGELFF
TGTGCCAGCAGCTCGAAAGACAGATACCTTGACGGGGAGCTGTTTTTT
>TRBD1|TRBJ2-5|-|TRBV2
CASSEVQGAFQETQYF
TGTGCCAGCAGTGAAGTACAGGGGGCGTTCCAGGAGACCCAGTACTTC
>TRBD2|TRBJ2-1|-|TRBV7-9
CASSSGWRGGLDEQFF
TGTGCCAGCAGCAGCGGGTGGCGGGGGGGCCTAGATGAGCAGTTCTTC
>-|TRBJ2-5|once|TRBV5-6
CASSPTGLRETQYF
TGTGCCAGCAGCCCCACAGGGTTGAGAGAGACCCAGTACTTC
>TRBD1|TRBJ2-7|-|TRBV30
CAWEGTVKGFYEQYF
TGTGCCTGGGAAGGGACAGTCAAAGGCTTTTACGAGCAGTACTTC
>TRBD1|TRBJ1-3|few|TRBV4-3
CASSQDFSGGSGNTIYF
TGCGCCAGCAGCCAAGATTTTTCAGGGGGCTCTGGAAACACCATATATTTT
>-|TRBJ2-3|once|TRBV6-5
CASSYSGGKAKDTQYF
TGTGCCAGCAGTTACTCGGGCGGGAAAGCGAAAGATACGCAGTATTTT
>TRBD2|TRBJ2-3|-|TRBV7-2
CASSLPLAGASTDTQYF
TGTGCCAGCAGCTTGCCCCTAGCGGGGGCTAGCACAGATACGCAGTATTTT
>-|TRBJ2-5|-|TRBV5-1
CASSLFREAGVTQYF
TGCGCCAGCAGCTTGTTTCGGGAAGCAGGGGTGACCCAGTACTTC
>-|TRBJ2-7|-|TRBV11-2
CASSLVAGPYEQYF
TGTGCCAGCAGCTTAGTGGCGGGACCCTACGAGCAGTACTTC
>TRBD1|TRBJ2-5|-|TRBV28
CASSTAGTGGRRETQYF
TGTGCCAGCAGTACGGCCGGGACAGGGGGCCGGAGGGAGACCCAGTACTTC
>TRBD1|TRBJ1-1|-|TRBV6-5
CASRGTANTEAFF
TGTGCCAGCAGAGGGACAGCTAACACTGAAGCTTTCTTT
>TRBD1|TRBJ2-7|-|TRBV7-6
CASSFGQGAPSYEQYF
TGTGCCAGCAGCTTCGGGCAGGGGGCACCCTCCTACGAGCAGTACTTC
>TRBD2|TRBJ2-7|-|TRBV30
CAWRLLAGGEQYF
TGTGCCTGGAGGTTACTAGCGGGAGGAGAGCAGTACTTC
>TRBD1|TRBJ1-4|-|TRBV19
CASWDRIMKRLFF
TGTGCCAGTTGGGACAGGATAATGAAAAGACTGTTTTTT
>-|TRBJ2-5|few|TRBV4-2
CASSQDQGRYEETQYF
TGTGCCAGCAGCCAAGATCAGGGTCGGTACGAAGAGACCCAGTACTTC
>-|TRBJ2-1|-|TRBV7-2
CASSLGNNEQFF
TGTGCCAGCAGCTTGGGCAACAATGAGCAGTTCTTC